Below are 30 T cell receptor beta chains sequenced from a single sample in a study of identical twins (dated by TCRdb to the mid-2010s). Receptors were amplified or captured by 5' RACE. TCRdb lists the instrument as Illumina HiSeq 2000. TCRdb redid the processing of the public reads, applying fastp at Q25 and MiXCR, and retained in-frame beta chains. A single entry per CDR3 protein holds the most common genes and DNA from its merged rows. The sample table records under 250,000 distinct CDR3 sequences; about 7.5% of these occur just once. Of the sample, approximately 2% is held by the ten largest clones. The data also belong to a second study, concerning yellow fever vaccine responses in identical twins.

Sequences were obtained from memory (CD45RO+) T cells sorted from blood. Explained via the paper, the cell subset or site label denotes: CD45RO+ enriched T cells. Receptors were obtained from a woman younger than 35 in good health.

This clonotype turned up a few times. J is TRBJ2-5 and V is TRBV7-2, with TRBD1 matching over 7 bases. The CDR3 contains 14 residues. Germline CDR1 is SGHTA and CDR2 is FQGNSA. After removal of 0 bases from V and 7 bases from J, the junction contained 5 bases not matched to a gene. This chain's CDR3 is CASSLAMAGGTQYF. As DNA, the CDR3 is TGTGCCAGCAGCTTAGCGATGGCAGGGGGGACCCAGTACTTC.

Many counts were recorded for this clonotype. This chain links TRBV12-3 or TRBV12-4 with TRBJ2-1; 13 bases fit TRBD2. Trimming took 5 bases from V and 3 from J; bases not matched to a gene: 4. This CDR3 contains 16 residues. Written as DNA, the CDR3 is TGTGCCAGCAGTAGGACTAGCGGGAGAGACTACAATGAGCAGTTCTTC. Protein: CASSRTSGRDYNEQFF.

A note on this clonotype: One junction end disagrees with the germline gene, perhaps due to a read error. The chain couples TRBV6-5 to TRBJ2-5, with 8 bases matching TRBD2. The germline gives CDR1 MNHEY, CDR2 SVGAGI. The CDR3 extends over 13 amino acids. CDR3 DNA sequence: TGTGCCAGCAGTAACGGCCTACTAGCGGTCCCGGACTTC. Residues: CASSNGLLAVPDF.

The chain combines TRBV6-5 with TRBJ2-6, with D perhaps matching TRBD1 or TRBD2 (5 bases each). Trimming stripped 4 bases from V and 2 bases from J, with 9 bases between. Per germline, CDR1 MNHEY and CDR2 SVGAGI. There are 15 residues in the CDR3. Here the CDR3 DNA reads TGTGCCAGCAGTTTAGGGGAGCCTGGGGCCAACGTCCTGACTTTC. This sequence encodes CASSLGEPGANVLTF.

This clonotype was seen ten or more times. The chain couples TRBV29-1 to TRBJ2-1; TRBD2 matches at 8 bases. Looked up from germline, CDR1 is SQVTM and CDR2 is ANQGSEA. After removal of 4 bases from V and 2 bases from J, the junction contained 7 bases not matched to a gene. This CDR3 is 15 amino acids long. This CDR3 is CSVVAGSGTYNEQFF. The CDR3 nucleotides are TGCAGCGTTGTAGCAGGTAGCGGGACCTACAATGAGCAGTTCTTC.

This rearrangement joins TRBV3-1 to TRBJ1-4; 7 bases fit TRBD1. The V gene's germline CDR1 is LGHDT and CDR2 YNNKEL (reference sequence). J gave up 3 bases and V 4 bases, and 5 bases lay outside the gene matches. This CDR3 contains 15 residues. As DNA, the CDR3 is TGTGCCAGCAGCCCCTACAGGGGTGCTAATGAAAAACTGTTTTTT. Translation: CASSPYRGANEKLFF.

The rearrangement links TRBV27 to TRBJ1-1, with a tentative D call TRBD1 (5 bases). Trimming shortened V by 5 bases and J by 4 bases, and 14 bases separated the two germline ends. CDR1 is MNHEY and CDR2 is SMNVEV in the germline V gene (reference sequence). This CDR3 region has 14 residues. CDR3 region: CASSVREGSTEAFF. CDR3 DNA: TGTGCCAGCAGTGTCAGGGAAGGGTCCACTGAAGCTTTCTTT.

The V and J genes are TRBV10-1 and TRBJ1-1, with a possible D match to TRBD1 (5 bases). This CDR3 spans 13 amino acids. In germline, CDR1 is WNHNN, CDR2 SYGVQD (reference sequence). V was pared by 5 bases and J by 3 bases, with 10 bases between. CDR3 protein: CASSRAGDTEAFF. Written as DNA, the CDR3 is TGCGCCAGCAGTCGTGCGGGGGACACTGAAGCTTTCTTT.

This clonotype was seen more than once but under ten times. V and J are TRBV7-3 and TRBJ2-3; D might be TRBD1 (6 bases). V was trimmed by 5 bases and J by 5 bases, leaving 14 bases between them. The CDR3 runs 14 residues. Germline loops: CDR1 SGHTA, CDR2 FQGTGA. CDR3 loop: CASSQGQSGDTQYF. CDR3 nucleotides: TGTGCCAGCAGCCAGGGACAATCCGGAGATACGCAGTATTTT. Looking up the rest from reference TRBV7-3 and TRBJ2-3 gives the full variable domain: GAGVSQTPSNKVTEKGKYVELRCDPISGHTALYWYRQSLGQGPEFLIYFQGTGAADDSGLPNDRFFAVRPEGSVSTLKIQRTERGDSAVYLCASSQGQSGDTQYFGPGTRLTVL.

This rearrangement joins TRBV20-1 to TRBJ2-7, with D perhaps matching TRBD1 (6 bases). The V end lost 3 bases, the J end lost 4 bases, and 19 bases lay between the germline ends. Germline CDR1 DFQATT, CDR2 SNEGSKA (reference sequence). This CDR3 comprises 15 residues. The CDR3, as DNA: TGCAGTGCTAGTGAGTGGGGCAGGGGAGCTTACGAGCAGTACTTC. As protein: CSASEWGRGAYEQYF.

This clonotype was observed at least ten times. The genes are TRBV5-6 and TRBJ1-2; D might be TRBD1 (6 bases). The CDR3 extends over 14 amino acids. Trimming cost V 3 bases and J 2 bases, with 11 bases left between them. In germline, CDR1 is SGHDT, CDR2 YYEEEE. CDR3 sequence reads: CASSYGTLNYGYTF. Here the CDR3 DNA reads TGTGCCAGCAGCTATGGGACATTAAACTATGGCTACACCTTC.

The CDR3 loop is CASSQRGGDTSYEQYF. For the CDR3, the DNA is TGTGCCAGCTCACAGAGGGGCGGGGACACCTCCTACGAGCAGTACTTC. This chain joins TRBV18 and TRBJ2-7; D tentatively reads TRBD1 or TRBD2 (6 bases each). This CDR3 comprises 16 residues. Looked up from germline, CDR1 is KGHSH and CDR2 is LQKENI. V gave up 4 bases and J gave up 0 bases, with 16 bases separating them. Filled out from reference TRBV18 and TRBJ2-7, the complete variable domain reads NAGVMQNPRHLVRRRGQEARLRCSPMKGHSHVYWYRQLPEEGLKFMVYLQKENIIDESGMPKERFSAEFPKEGPSILRIQQVVRGDSAAYFCASSQRGGDTSYEQYFGPGTRLTVT.

This clonotype was observed a few times. The rearrangement uses TRBV18 and TRBJ2-7; D gene uncertain. This CDR3 is built from 11 residues. V was clipped by 2 bases and J by 5 bases, with 4 bases between them. Germline V gene lookup returns CDR1 KGHSH and CDR2 LQKENI. The CDR3 protein is CASSPADEQYF. The CDR3 region has the DNA TGTGCCAGCTCACCAGCCGACGAGCAGTACTTC.

The rearrangement links TRBV20-1 to TRBJ2-4; the match to TRBD2 covers 7 bases. The germline CDR1 and CDR2 sequences are DFQATT and SNEGSKA (reference sequence). V shed 3 bases and J 1 base; nucleotides not matched to a gene: 6. CDR3 length equals 15 residues. The CDR3, as DNA: TGCAGTGCTAGGTGGGCGGGGGAGGCCAAAAACATTCAGTACTTC. The encoded protein is CSARWAGEAKNIQYF.

Ten or more counts support this clonotype. V gene TRBV5-6 combines with J gene TRBJ1-1; the match to TRBD1 covers 11 bases. The germline V gene has CDR1 SGHDT and CDR2 YYEEEE. V gave up 3 bases and J gave up 0 bases; unmatched junction bases: 1. This CDR3 comprises 15 residues. In DNA form, the CDR3 reads TGTGCCAGCAGCTGGGACAGGGGGATGAACACTGAAGCTTTCTTT. Its protein product is CASSWDRGMNTEAFF.

A few counts support this clonotype. The chain carries TRBV6-5 and TRBJ1-2; D gene uncertain. CDR3 length: 15 amino acids. V lost 0 bases and J 2 bases, leaving 10 bases between the germline ends. The germline V gene encodes CDR1 MNHEY and CDR2 SVGAGI. The chain's CDR3 is CASSYSYGENYGYTF. The CDR3 bases are TGTGCCAGCAGTTACTCGTACGGGGAAAACTATGGCTACACCTTC.

This clonotype has only a few counts. The chain links TRBV28 to TRBJ2-3; D remains ambiguous. This CDR3 has 19 amino acids. The germline gives CDR1 MDHEN, CDR2 SYDVKM. V was cut by 5 bases and J by 0 bases, with 24 bases left in between. In DNA form, the CDR3 reads TGTGCCAGCAGTCTAACCCATAGCCCGGTCGGATCCAGCACAGATACGCAGTATTTT. This translates into CASSLTHSPVGSSTDTQYF.

This chain links TRBV11-2 with TRBJ2-2; D gene ambiguous. The ends were cut back, 7 bases at V and 4 bases at J, with 13 bases in the middle. This CDR3 has 14 residues. CDR1 and CDR2 (germline): SGHAT, FQNNGV. The CDR3 loop reads CASNAGEATGELFF. The DNA of the CDR3 is TGTGCCAGCAACGCCGGAGAGGCCACCGGGGAGCTGTTTTTT.

This clonotype has only a few counts. V usage is TRBV11-1 and J usage is TRBJ2-5, with 8 bases identical to TRBD1. CDR3 length: 15 residues. Unmatched junction bases numbered 10, after V lost 5 bases and J lost 5 bases. Per germline, CDR1 SGHAT and CDR2 FQDESV (reference sequence). CDR3 bases: TGTGCCAGCAGCCAAAGGACAGGGTGGGTCGAGACCCAGTACTTC. Protein product: CASSQRTGWVETQYF. Together with reference TRBV11-1 and TRBJ2-5, the CDR3 gives the full variable domain: EAEVAQSPRYKITEKSQAVAFWCDPISGHATLYWYRQILGQGPELLVQFQDESVVDDSQLPKDRFSAERLKGVDSTLKIQPAELGDSAMYLCASSQRTGWVETQYFGPGTRLLVL.

Worth noting for this clonotype: Its ends do not fully match the called genes, so a read error is possible. The chain recombines TRBV6-1 with TRBJ1-3, with no clear D. This CDR3 region has 18 residues. Germline-derived CDR1 and CDR2 are MNHNS and SASEGT. The CDR3 region has the DNA TGTGACAGCAGTGAAGCCGGGAGGCAGAGACTTTCTGGAAACACCATATATTTT. Translated, it gives CDSSEAGRQRLSGNTIYF.

This clonotype was seen at least ten times. The CDR3 DNA reads TGTGCCAGCAGTTACAAGCTAGCGGGATACAATGAGCAGTTCTTC. It codes for CASSYKLAGYNEQFF. The rearrangement joins TRBV6-2 or TRBV6-3 to TRBJ2-1; TRBD2 matches 9 bases. The germline gives CDR1 MNHEY, CDR2 SVGEGT. This CDR3 is 15 amino acids long. Trimming cost V 2 bases and J 4 bases; bases outside gene matches: 3.

This clonotype showed up just a few times. The chain carries TRBV20-1 and TRBJ2-5, with 8 bases that match TRBD1. The trim removed 8 bases at V and 3 bases at J, leaving 5 bases unmatched. The CDR3 is made up of 12 amino acids. CDR1 is DFQATT and CDR2 is SNEGSKA in the germline V gene (reference sequence). The CDR3: CSWTGTEETQYF. DNA of the CDR3: TGCAGTTGGACAGGGACCGAAGAGACCCAGTACTTC.

This clonotype occurred a few times. The rearrangement links TRBV5-1 to TRBJ2-7, with a tentative D call TRBD1 (6 bases). Germline V gives CDR1 SGHRS, CDR2 YFSETQ. CDR3 length equals 14 residues. V was trimmed by 0 bases and J by 6 bases, leaving 13 bases between them. The CDR3 is CASSLGQGLSEQYF. For the CDR3, the DNA is TGCGCCAGCAGCTTGGGGCAGGGGCTCAGCGAGCAGTACTTC.

The sample holds many counts of this clonotype. The chain has TRBV4-2 and TRBJ2-5; 7 bases match TRBD2. Germline V gene sequence: CDR1 LGHNA, CDR2 YNFKEQ. Germline trimming cut 1 base from V and 3 bases from J; bases unmatched to any gene: 2. The CDR3 length is 14 residues. DNA of the CDR3: TGTGCCAGCAGCCAAGGGGGAGGGGAAGAGACCCAGTACTTC. Translation: CASSQGGGEETQYF.

V and J are TRBV4-3 and TRBJ1-5, with 7 positions matching TRBD1. The CDR3 covers 15 residues. Germline-derived CDR1 and CDR2 are LGHNA and YSLEER. With 4 bases clipped from V and 3 bases from J, the junction kept 6 bases outside the gene matches. CDR3 bases: TGCGCCAGCAGCCGGGACAGTGGTTCCAATCAGCCCCAGCATTTT. Protein sequence: CASSRDSGSNQPQHF.

At least ten counts were recorded for this clonotype. The chain combines TRBV5-1 with TRBJ1-5, with TRBD1 matching over 8 bases. V lost 0 bases, J lost 2 bases, and 1 base stayed unmatched. Germline lookup yields CDR1 SGHRS and CDR2 YFSETQ. The CDR3 runs to 15 residues. As DNA, the CDR3 is TGCGCCAGCAGCTTGGAGGGACAGGGCAATCAGCCCCAGCATTTT. This codes for CASSLEGQGNQPQHF.

The sample holds many counts of this clonotype. V is TRBV4-3 and J is TRBJ2-3; tentative D call: TRBD1 (5 bases). From germline, CDR1 is LGHNA and CDR2 YSLEER. With 0 bases removed from V and 4 bases from J, the gap between germline ends came to 11 bases. The CDR3 runs 15 residues. CDR3 loop: CASSQDLGRPDTQYF. CDR3 DNA: TGCGCCAGCAGCCAAGATCTGGGGCGGCCAGATACGCAGTATTTT.

This clonotype was detected ten times or more. The chain joins TRBV28 to TRBJ1-3, with D possibly TRBD1 on 5 matching bases. Germline assignment: CDR1 MDHEN and CDR2 SYDVKM. This CDR3 contains 16 residues. V lost 1 base and J lost 0, with 10 bases in between. CDR3 residues: CASSLLTASSGNTIYF. Written as DNA, the CDR3 is TGTGCCAGCAGTTTATTGACAGCTAGCTCTGGAAACACCATATATTTT.

There are a few counts of this clonotype. V and J are TRBV4-3 and TRBJ2-7; TRBD1 matches at 8 bases. V was pared by 3 bases and J by 2 bases, with 3 bases of the junction left unmatched. Germline CDR1 is LGHNA and CDR2 is YSLEER. This CDR3 comprises 14 residues. The CDR3 coding sequence is TGCGCCAGCAGCCACAGGACAGGGCCCTACGAGCAGTACTTC. This translates into CASSHRTGPYEQYF.

CDR3: CASSSSGSPTDTQYF. The CDR3 bases are TGTGCCAGCAGCTCCAGCGGTTCCCCCACAGATACGCAGTATTTT. V is TRBV7-2 and J is TRBJ2-3, with D possibly TRBD2 on 5 matching bases. V was shortened by 4 bases and J by 2 bases, with 13 bases between the two germline ends. Per the germline V gene, CDR1 is SGHTA and CDR2 is FQGNSA. The CDR3 length is 15 residues.